The 15 T cell receptor beta chains below come from one sample, sequenced in a study of blood T cell repertoires in COVID-19. This table comes from immunoSEQ multiplex PCR, and its TCRdb copy is limited to in-frame clones, with some not included. The profile covers tens of thousands of clones, with approximately 78% appearing a single time and about 15% taken by the ten largest. Specimen: peripheral blood. The receptors were sampled from a man aged 80 or over with acute or convalescent COVID-19.

The V gene is TRBV7-9, the J gene TRBJ2-5; 8 bases line up with TRBD2. With 4 bases clipped from V and 1 base from J, the junction kept 5 bases outside the gene matches. Germline CDR1 and CDR2: SEHNR and FQNEAQ (reference sequence). This CDR3 region has 15 residues. The CDR3 coding sequence is TGTGCCAGCAGCTCCAGCGGGGGCCTCCAAGAGACCCAGTACTTC. As protein: CASSSSGGLQETQYF.

Only a few counts were recorded for this clone. The chain links TRBV19 to TRBJ1-2, with TRBD1 matching 7 bases. CDR1 is LNHDA, CDR2 SQIVND, per germline (reference sequence). Trimming removed 4 bases from V and 7 bases from J; junction bases left unmatched: 6. The CDR3 runs 13 residues. In DNA form, the CDR3 reads TGTGCCAGTAGTAACCGGGACAGAGGTGGCTACACCTTC. This encodes CASSNRDRGGYTF.

The rearrangement joins TRBV4-1 to TRBJ2-7; 8 bases align to TRBD1. Germline V gene lookup returns CDR1 MGHRA and CDR2 YSYEKL. CDR3 length equals 16 residues. Trimming cost V 3 bases and J 3 bases; bases outside gene matches: 10. The CDR3 region has the DNA TGCGCCAGCAGCCACCAAGCAGGGACAGGAAACTACGAGCAGTACTTC. This encodes CASSHQAGTGNYEQYF.

The V gene is TRBV9, the J gene TRBJ1-2; D ambiguous. The CDR3 is 15 amino acids. The germline V and J ends were trimmed by 4 bases and 0 bases, with 13 bases remaining between them. From germline, CDR1 is SGDLS and CDR2 YYNGEE. CDR3 nucleotide sequence: TGTGCCAGCAGCTCCCAGCGGACTACTAACTATGGCTACACCTTC. Protein sequence: CASSSQRTTNYGYTF.

The chain recombines TRBV9 with TRBJ1-2; no clear D. CDR1 SGDLS and CDR2 YYNGEE come from the germline V gene. This CDR3 has 12 residues. Trimming pared 0 bases from V and 8 bases from J, leaving 8 bases between. The CDR3 region has the DNA TGTGCCAGCAGCGTAGGTCCGTCCGGCTACACCTTC. This sequence encodes CASSVGPSGYTF. The full variable domain, its missing parts supplied by reference TRBV9 and TRBJ1-2, is DSGVTQTPKHLITATGQRVTLRCSPRSGDLSVYWYQQSLDQGLQFLIQYYNGEERAKGNILERFSAQQFPDLHSELNLSSLELGDSALYFCASSVGPSGYTFGSGTRLTVV.

This sequence joins TRBV18 and TRBJ1-5; possibly TRBD1 for D (6 bases). The CDR3 length is 15 residues. The V gene lost 3 bases and the J gene lost 3 bases, with 12 bases spanning the gap. The V gene's germline CDR1 is KGHSH and CDR2 LQKENI. This CDR3 reads CASSPYRAINQPQHF. In DNA, the CDR3 is TGTGCCAGCTCACCGTACAGGGCTATCAATCAGCCCCAGCATTTT.

The V gene is TRBV2, the J gene TRBJ1-6, with 10 bases matching TRBD1. The germline V gene has CDR1 SNHLY and CDR2 FYNNEI. Unmatched junction bases numbered 6, after V lost 6 bases and J lost 10 bases. The CDR3 is 14 residues long. Written as DNA, the CDR3 is TGTGCCAGCAGCCTCCGGGACAGGGGATCACCCCTCCACTTT. This sequence encodes CASSLRDRGSPLHF.

This chain links TRBV7-9 with TRBJ2-5, with D tentatively TRBD1 (7 bases). There are 15 residues in the CDR3. Trimming cost V 5 bases and J 4 bases, with 17 bases left between them. Per germline, CDR1 SEHNR and CDR2 FQNEAQ (reference sequence). The CDR3, as DNA: TGTGCCAGCAGCCGTGGGGGGACAGCTAGAGAGACCCAGTACTTC. Translating it yields CASSRGGTARETQYF.

The V call is TRBV11-2, the J call TRBJ1-4; 10 bases fit TRBD1. Germline-derived CDR1 and CDR2 are SGHAT and FQNNGV. CDR3 length equals 15 residues. With 5 bases clipped from V and 3 bases from J, the junction kept 3 bases outside the gene matches. The DNA for the CDR3 is TGTGCCAGCAGCGCGACAGGGGGCCCTAATGAAAAACTGTTTTTT. Residues: CASSATGGPNEKLFF.

The chain has TRBV4-1 and TRBJ1-5; a weak D match, TRBD1 (5 bases). CDR3 size: 15 residues. Looked up from germline, CDR1 is MGHRA and CDR2 is YSYEKL. Trimming pared 1 base from V and 0 bases from J, leaving 7 bases between. The CDR3, as DNA: TGCGCCAGCAGCCAAGGACAGTATAGCAATCAGCCCCAGCATTTT. Residues: CASSQGQYSNQPQHF.

The sample holds one count of this clone. The chain recombines TRBV11-3 with TRBJ1-2; D is uncertain. CDR3 length equals 15 residues. CDR1 is SGHNT, CDR2 YENEEA, per germline. V lost 4 bases to trimming and J lost 4 bases, with 16 bases between them. CDR3 sequence reads: CASSSGPGETYGYTF. In nucleotides, the CDR3 is TGTGCCAGCAGCTCCGGCCCTGGGGAGACCTATGGCTACACCTTC. Full variable domain (missing parts from reference TRBV11-3 and TRBJ1-2): EAGVVQSPRYKIIEKKQPVAFWCNPISGHNTLYWYLQNLGQGPELLIRYENEEAVDDSQLPKDRFSAERLKGVDSTLKIQPAELGDSAVYLCASSSGPGETYGYTFGSGTRLTVV.

This clone has a handful of counts. The chain couples TRBV15 to TRBJ2-7, with D possibly being TRBD1 (6 bases). This CDR3 has 17 amino acids. Germline V lookup: CDR1 LNHNV, CDR2 YYDKDF (reference sequence). The V and J ends lost 0 bases and 0 bases respectively, with 15 bases between them. CDR3 sequence (DNA): TGTGCCACCAGCAGAGAAGTAGTCAGGGGATCCTCCTACGAGCAGTACTTC. This gives the protein CATSREVVRGSSYEQYF.

J is TRBJ2-7 and V is TRBV6-6; 9 bases match TRBD1. This CDR3 spans 14 amino acids. Germline V gene sequence: CDR1 MNHNY, CDR2 SVGAGI (reference sequence). V lost 8 bases to trimming and J lost 3 bases; unmatched junction nucleotides: 8. The CDR3 loop reads CASRSWTGDYEQYF. CDR3 coding DNA: TGTGCCAGCCGTTCGTGGACAGGGGACTACGAGCAGTACTTC.

The chain recombines TRBV6-1 with TRBJ2-7, with a weak D call TRBD2 (5 bases). CDR3 length: 16 amino acids. Germline loops: CDR1 MNHNS, CDR2 SASEGT. V dropped 3 bases and J dropped 4 bases, with 19 bases sitting between them. This CDR3 is CASSDEQSGRPYEQYF. CDR3 nucleotides: TGTGCCAGCAGTGACGAACAAAGCGGACGGCCTTACGAGCAGTACTTC.

This clone was detected once. The gene calls are TRBV28 and TRBJ1-1, with D possibly being TRBD1 (5 bases). Germline loops: CDR1 MDHEN, CDR2 SYDVKM. This CDR3 comprises 11 residues. V was trimmed by 5 bases and J by 10 bases, leaving 11 bases between them. The CDR3: CASSPREVAFF. The CDR3 DNA sequence: TGTGCCAGCAGTCCCAGGGAGGTAGCTTTCTTT.